These 24 T cell receptor beta chains came from one sample sequenced in a study of blood T cell repertoires in COVID-19. The data were produced by immunoSEQ multiplex PCR, yet TCRdb's version contains in-frame clones alone and is incomplete. This sample has 59,000 or so clones, with around 80% found just once. Input material: peripheral blood. Receptor source: a man in his sixties with acute or convalescent COVID-19.

In this sample, this clone turned up once. The chain employs TRBV28 and TRBJ2-3; maybe TRBD1 (6 bases). The V gene's germline CDR1 is MDHEN and CDR2 SYDVKM. The germline V and J ends were trimmed by 5 bases and 3 bases, with 15 bases remaining between them. The CDR3 is 15 residues long. Here the CDR3 DNA reads TGTGCCAGCAGTATAACAGGGTTCAGTACAGATACGCAGTATTTT. The encoded protein is CASSITGFSTDTQYF.

The chain has TRBV20-1 and TRBJ1-6, with 7 bases fitting TRBD1. With 3 bases clipped from V and 9 bases from J, the junction kept 14 bases outside the gene matches. Looked up from germline, CDR1 is DFQATT and CDR2 is SNEGSKA (reference sequence). This CDR3 has 16 residues. As DNA, the CDR3 is TGCAGTGCTAGTTCCCCTTCGACAGGGACCCGTTCACCCCTCCACTTT. Amino acids: CSASSPSTGTRSPLHF.

The chain employs TRBV7-9 and TRBJ2-3; 10 bases map to TRBD2. The CDR3 has 16 amino acids. V trimming: 1 base; J trimming: 5 bases; junction bases outside the gene matches: 6. CDR1 is SEHNR, CDR2 FQNEAQ, per germline (reference sequence). The CDR3 sequence is CASSLVSLAGVDTQYF. In DNA form, the CDR3 reads TGTGCCAGCAGCTTAGTGTCGCTAGCGGGAGTAGATACGCAGTATTTT. Drawing the rest from reference TRBV7-9 and TRBJ2-3, the complete variable domain is DTGVSQNPRHKITKRGQNVTFRCDPISEHNRLYWYRQTLGQGPEFLTYFQNEAQLEKSRLLSDRFSAERPKGSFSTLEIQRTEQGDSAMYLCASSLVSLAGVDTQYFGPGTRLTVL.

This clone was counted only a few times. The genes are TRBV10-3 and TRBJ1-5; the D gene is possibly TRBD1 (5 bases). The CDR3 covers 14 residues. Germline V CDR1 and CDR2: ENHRY, SYGVKD. V lost 0 bases and J lost 6, with 9 bases in between. The CDR3 reads CAISESRGFQPQHF. Written as DNA, the CDR3 is TGTGCCATCAGTGAGTCGCGGGGCTTTCAGCCCCAGCATTTT.

The chain links TRBV29-1 to TRBJ1-2; D unresolved. Trimming pared 7 bases from V and 4 bases from J, leaving 13 bases between. Germline V gene lookup returns CDR1 SQVTM and CDR2 ANQGSEA. The CDR3 runs to 12 residues. The CDR3 sequence: CSAREARYGYTF. CDR3 nucleotide sequence: TGCAGCGCGCGAGAGGCCCGCTATGGCTACACCTTC.

This clone turned up a few times. The V and J genes are TRBV2 and TRBJ1-3; D gene uncertain. The V gene lost 6 bases and the J gene lost 2 bases, with 8 bases spanning the gap. The CDR3 covers 13 residues. Germline V gene lookup returns CDR1 SNHLY and CDR2 FYNNEI. The CDR3 here is CASRRGAGNTIYF. The DNA of the CDR3 is TGTGCCAGCAGGCGGGGTGCTGGAAACACCATATATTTT.

The rearrangement uses TRBV4-2 and TRBJ1-4; D is unclear. Germline V CDR1 and CDR2: LGHNA, YNFKEQ. CDR3 length: 15 residues. Deletions cut 0 bases from V and 8 bases from J, with 13 bases between. The CDR3 loop reads CASSQDRTAREKLFF. The CDR3, as DNA: TGTGCCAGCAGCCAAGATCGAACGGCGAGGGAAAAACTGTTTTTT.

The chain has TRBV21-1 and TRBJ1-5. TRBV21-1 represents a pseudogene. This CDR3 has 17 amino acids. The CDR3 region has the DNA TGTGCCAGCAGCAAAGCGACGCCGGGAGATAGCAATCAGCCCCAGCATTTT. Its protein product is CASSKATPGDSNQPQHF.

This clone appeared a few times. At one end the junction does not follow the germline gene, possibly because of a read error. V usage is TRBV25-1 and J usage is TRBJ2-5, with 10 bases lining up with TRBD2. The CDR3 contains 14 residues. Germline loops: CDR1 MGHDK, CDR2 SYGVNS. DNA of the CDR3: TGTGCCAGCAGTGAAGGAGGAGCGGGAGGGCCTTTCAACTTC. It codes for CASSEGGAGGPFNF.

The chain links TRBV5-6 to TRBJ2-5; 7 bases are a match to TRBD1. Germline assignment: CDR1 SGHDT and CDR2 YYEEEE. After removal of 4 bases from V and 1 base from J, the junction contained 4 bases not matched to a gene. The CDR3 loop spans 14 amino acids. The CDR3 loop reads CASSRGQIQETQYF. The DNA for the CDR3 is TGTGCCAGCAGCAGGGGACAGATCCAAGAGACCCAGTACTTC.

The chain links TRBV9 to TRBJ2-2, with 8 bases that match TRBD2. The J segment lost 6 bases and the V segment lost 0 bases, leaving 4 bases of the junction unmatched. Per the germline V gene, CDR1 is SGDLS and CDR2 is YYNGEE. This CDR3 has 15 residues. This chain's CDR3 is CASSVVVAGPGELFF. The CDR3 DNA reads as TGTGCCAGCAGCGTAGTAGTAGCGGGACCCGGGGAGCTGTTTTTT. Filled out from reference TRBV9 and TRBJ2-2, the complete variable domain reads DSGVTQTPKHLITATGQRVTLRCSPRSGDLSVYWYQQSLDQGLQFLIQYYNGEERAKGNILERFSAQQFPDLHSELNLSSLELGDSALYFCASSVVVAGPGELFFGEGSRLTVL.

This clone has only a few counts. This sequence joins TRBV11-2 and TRBJ1-5; D is undetermined. CDR1 SGHAT and CDR2 FQNNGV come from the germline V gene. The CDR3 contains 13 residues. V was pared by 1 base and J by 7 bases, with 8 bases between. CDR3 nucleotides: TGTGCCAGCAGCTTAGGAGAAGAACAGCCCCAGCATTTT. Translating gives CASSLGEEQPQHF. The whole variable domain, remainder taken from reference TRBV11-2 and TRBJ1-5, is EAGVAQSPRYKIIEKRQSVAFWCNPISGHATLYWYQQILGQGPKLLIQFQNNGVVDDSQLPKDRFSAERLKGVDSTLKIQPAKLEDSAVYLCASSLGEEQPQHFGDGTRLSIL.

V and J are TRBV2 and TRBJ2-5, with a possible D match to TRBD1 (6 bases). The germline V gene has CDR1 SNHLY and CDR2 FYNNEI. The CDR3 runs to 13 residues. V shed 10 bases and J shed 2 bases, with 14 bases lying between them. The CDR3 here is CANSRGVQETQYF. The CDR3 DNA is TGTGCCAACAGCAGGGGCGTGCAAGAGACCCAGTACTTC.

This clone was seen a few times. This chain connects TRBV4-1 to TRBJ2-7; tentatively, D is TRBD1 (5 bases). The length of the CDR3 is 17 residues. In germline, CDR1 is MGHRA, CDR2 YSYEKL. Trimming shortened V by 0 bases and J by 2 bases, and 17 bases separated the two germline ends. CDR3 amino acids: CASSQDTSTSGTYEQYF. CDR3 in DNA: TGCGCCAGCAGCCAAGACACTTCCACTTCAGGGACCTACGAGCAGTACTTC.

The CDR3, as DNA: TGTGCCAGCATTAATGTAGTGGGCCTCTACAATGAGCAGTTCTTC. Protein: CASINVVGLYNEQFF. The J gene is TRBJ2-1, the V gene TRBV27; D not resolved. V was trimmed by 7 bases and J by 3 bases, leaving 16 bases between them. Germline lookup yields CDR1 MNHEY and CDR2 SMNVEV (reference sequence). This CDR3 comprises 15 residues.

This chain connects TRBV3-1 (or the pseudogene TRBV3-2) to TRBJ2-2; 7 bases are shared with TRBD2. This CDR3 region has 15 residues. The germline CDR1 and CDR2 sequences are LGHDT and YNNKEL (reference sequence). Trimming cost V 9 bases and J 2 bases; bases outside gene matches: 9. CDR3 DNA sequence: TGTGCCAGTCAGCGGGGTGATCTTAACACCGGGGAGCTGTTTTTT. This encodes CASQRGDLNTGELFF.

The rearrangement uses TRBV2 and TRBJ1-1; D is unclear. Germline CDR1 and CDR2: SNHLY and FYNNEI. The CDR3 sequence is 13 residues long. V shed 4 bases and J shed 4 bases, with 10 bases lying between them. The CDR3 bases are TGTGCCAGCAGTGGGAGCTTTTCCACTGAAGCTTTCTTT. It yields the protein CASSGSFSTEAFF.

This clone came up once. The chain is built from TRBV27 and TRBJ1-2; D remains unclear. This CDR3 is built from 17 residues. The V gene's germline CDR1 is MNHEY and CDR2 SMNVEV (reference sequence). V lost 3 bases to trimming and J lost 6 bases, with 23 bases between them. The CDR3 region has the DNA TGTGCCAGCAGTTTCGGACGGCCAGCTAGCACTCGTGATGGCTACACCTTC. This sequence encodes CASSFGRPASTRDGYTF.

The V and J genes are TRBV7-7 and TRBJ2-1; 11 nucleotides line up with TRBD2. CDR1 and CDR2 (germline): SSHAT, FNYEAQ (reference sequence). J gave up 6 bases and V 5 bases, and 9 bases lay outside the gene matches. The CDR3 spans 16 residues. For the CDR3, the DNA is TGTGCCAGCAGCCTAACTCTAGCGGGAGGTCTCAATGAGCAGTTCTTC. Protein product: CASSLTLAGGLNEQFF.

The count of this clone is one. The chain recombines TRBV13 with TRBJ2-7, with D maybe TRBD1 (8 bases). Trimming removed 11 bases at V and 6 bases at J, with 20 bases between. This CDR3 comprises 13 residues. From germline, CDR1 is PRHDT and CDR2 FYEKMQ (reference sequence). The CDR3 DNA reads as TGTGCCGGAGGAGACAGGGGACTATCCGAGCAGTACTTC. It codes for CAGGDRGLSEQYF. The full variable domain, completed using reference TRBV13 and TRBJ2-7, is AAGVIQSPRHLIKEKRETATLKCYPIPRHDTVYWYQQGPGQDPQFLISFYEKMQSDKGSIPDRFSAQQFSDYHSELNMSSLELGDSALYFCAGGDRGLSEQYFGPGTRLTVT.

This chain connects TRBV28 to TRBJ1-4; 7 bases line up with TRBD1. The CDR3 has 15 amino acids. V was clipped by 6 bases and J by 8 bases; unmatched bases: 12. Germline assignment: CDR1 MDHEN and CDR2 SYDVKM. CDR3: CASSETRGLKEKLFF. The CDR3 DNA reads as TGTGCCAGCAGCGAGACGAGGGGGCTCAAGGAAAAACTGTTTTTT.

The V gene is TRBV6-5, the J gene TRBJ2-7; D not certain. Germline lookup yields CDR1 MNHEY and CDR2 SVGAGI. V was cut by 4 bases and J by 2 bases, with 9 bases left in between. The CDR3 consists of 13 residues. The CDR3 DNA follows: TGTGCCAGCAGTTCGACAAATGCCTACGAGCAGTACTTC. Translating it yields CASSSTNAYEQYF.

The DNA of the CDR3 is TGTGCCAGCAGTGAGGGGGGGATTGCCTACGAGCAGTACTTC. This encodes CASSEGGIAYEQYF. V and J are TRBV6-1 and TRBJ2-7; the match to TRBD2 covers 7 bases. Germline V gene lookup returns CDR1 MNHNS and CDR2 SASEGT. V was clipped by 3 bases and J by 2 bases; unmatched bases: 4. The length of the CDR3 is 14 residues.

The table lists this clone with a few counts. J is TRBJ1-1 and V is TRBV12-3 or TRBV12-4, with D perhaps matching TRBD1 (6 bases). This CDR3 spans 12 amino acids. Between the trimmed V and J ends, which lost 6 bases and 6 bases, there was a span of 11 bases. CDR3 nucleotide sequence: TGTGCCAGCAGCCGAACAGGGTCTGAAGCTTTCTTT. It yields the protein CASSRTGSEAFF.